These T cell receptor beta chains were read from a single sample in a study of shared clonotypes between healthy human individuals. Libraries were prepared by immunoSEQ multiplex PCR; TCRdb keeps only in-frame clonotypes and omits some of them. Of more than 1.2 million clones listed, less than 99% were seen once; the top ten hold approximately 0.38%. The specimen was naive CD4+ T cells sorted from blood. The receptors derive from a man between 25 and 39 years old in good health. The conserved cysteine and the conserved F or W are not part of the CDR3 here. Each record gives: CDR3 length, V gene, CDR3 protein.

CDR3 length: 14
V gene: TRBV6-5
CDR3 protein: ASSYTPGLAKNIQY

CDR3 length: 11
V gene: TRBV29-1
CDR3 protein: SVGEAPQRTQY

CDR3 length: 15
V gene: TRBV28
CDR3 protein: ASSSTSGTGVPYEQY

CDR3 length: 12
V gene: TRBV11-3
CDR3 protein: ASSSGQGKETQY

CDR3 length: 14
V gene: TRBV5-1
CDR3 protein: ASSLAPDIGAYEQY

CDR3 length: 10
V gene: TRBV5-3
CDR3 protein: ARSFVFWGYT

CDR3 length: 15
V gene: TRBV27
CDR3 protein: ASSLSRGTGIMEKLF

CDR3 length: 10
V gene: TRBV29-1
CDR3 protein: SVVGGGEKLF

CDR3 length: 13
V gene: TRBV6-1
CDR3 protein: ASSMLAGDTGELF

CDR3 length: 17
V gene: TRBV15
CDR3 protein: ATSSVLSVRTGQGDEQF

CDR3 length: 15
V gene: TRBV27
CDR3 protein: ASSSFPLTGKVYEQY

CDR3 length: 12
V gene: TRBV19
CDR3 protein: ASVAGRRTDTQY

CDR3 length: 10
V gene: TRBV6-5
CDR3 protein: ASWSSMEKLF

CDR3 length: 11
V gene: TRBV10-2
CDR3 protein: ASSVNLGNTIY

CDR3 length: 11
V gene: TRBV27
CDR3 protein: ASSRVNGDTQY

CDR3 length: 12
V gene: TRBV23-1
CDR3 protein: ASSPEQRDYEQY

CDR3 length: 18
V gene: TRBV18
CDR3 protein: ASSPRPLSLGVTDTGELF